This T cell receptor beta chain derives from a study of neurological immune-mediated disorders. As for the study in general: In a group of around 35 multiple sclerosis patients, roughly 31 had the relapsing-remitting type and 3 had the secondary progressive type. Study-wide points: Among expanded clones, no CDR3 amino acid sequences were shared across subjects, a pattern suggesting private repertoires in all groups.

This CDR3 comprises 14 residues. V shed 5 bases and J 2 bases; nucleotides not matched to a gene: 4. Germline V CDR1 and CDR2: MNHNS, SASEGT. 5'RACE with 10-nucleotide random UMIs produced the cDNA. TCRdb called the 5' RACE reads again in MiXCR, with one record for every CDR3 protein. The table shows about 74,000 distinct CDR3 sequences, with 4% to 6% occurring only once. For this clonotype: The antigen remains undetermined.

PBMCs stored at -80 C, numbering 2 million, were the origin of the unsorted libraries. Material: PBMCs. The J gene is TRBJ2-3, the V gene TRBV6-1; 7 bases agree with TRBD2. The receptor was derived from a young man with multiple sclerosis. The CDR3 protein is CASSRGDYTDTQYF. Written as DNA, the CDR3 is TGTGCCAGCAGTCGTGGGGACTACACAGATACGCAGTATTTT.